The 3 T cell receptor beta chains below all came from one sample that was sequenced in a study of cytomegalovirus exposure and HLA in healthy donors. Primers: 60 Vbeta forward and 13 Jbeta reverse. The method was immunoSEQ multiplex PCR; TCRdb's version includes in-frame clones alone and lacks a portion of them. The sample's table shows about 88,000 clones. The specimen sequenced was PBMCs. The receptors here all came from a girl under 18 in good health and CMV-seropositive.

The rearrangement links TRBV19 to TRBJ1-6; 8 bases align to TRBD1. The germline V gene encodes CDR1 LNHDA and CDR2 SQIVND (reference sequence). The CDR3 has 16 amino acids. J lost 9 bases, V lost 3 bases, and 10 bases had no gene match. In DNA form, the CDR3 reads TGTGCCAGTAGTATGGATTTAGGACAGGGAGGTTCACCCCTCCACTTT. This codes for CASSMDLGQGGSPLHF.

J is TRBJ1-4 and V is TRBV6-5; possible D gene TRBD1, 6 bases. From germline, CDR1 is MNHEY and CDR2 SVGAGI. Trimming pared 4 bases from V and 10 bases from J, leaving 19 bases between. The CDR3 extends over 15 amino acids. The chain's CDR3 is CASSSRQDTVGKLFF. CDR3 in DNA: TGTGCCAGCAGTTCTCGACAGGACACCGTCGGAAAACTGTTTTTT.

CDR3 nucleotides: TGCGCCAGCAGCTCCGAAACCGGGGGGGCTGGAAACACCATATATTTT. This codes for CASSSETGGAGNTIYF. This rearrangement joins TRBV5-1 to TRBJ1-3, with TRBD1 as a possible D gene (5 bases). The V end lost 3 bases, the J end lost 2 bases, and 15 bases lay between the germline ends. Germline loops: CDR1 SGHRS, CDR2 YFSETQ. CDR3 length: 16 residues.